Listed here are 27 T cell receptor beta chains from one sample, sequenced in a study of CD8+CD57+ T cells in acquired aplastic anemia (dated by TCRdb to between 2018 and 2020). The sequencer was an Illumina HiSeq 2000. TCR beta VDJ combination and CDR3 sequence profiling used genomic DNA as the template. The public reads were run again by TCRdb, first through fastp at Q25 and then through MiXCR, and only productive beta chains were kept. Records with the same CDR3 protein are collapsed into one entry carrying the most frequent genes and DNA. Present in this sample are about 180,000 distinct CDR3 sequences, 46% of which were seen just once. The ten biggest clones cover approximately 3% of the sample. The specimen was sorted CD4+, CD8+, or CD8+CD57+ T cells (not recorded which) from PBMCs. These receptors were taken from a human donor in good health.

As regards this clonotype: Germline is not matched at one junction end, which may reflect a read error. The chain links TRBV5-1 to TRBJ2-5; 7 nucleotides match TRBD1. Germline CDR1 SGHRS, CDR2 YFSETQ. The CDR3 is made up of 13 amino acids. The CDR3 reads CASRGTDQGTQYF. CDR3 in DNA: TGCGCCAGCAGGGGGACAGACCAAGGGACCCAGTACTTC. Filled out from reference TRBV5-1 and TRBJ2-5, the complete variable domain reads KAGVTQTPRYLIKTRGQQVTLSCSPISGHRSVSWYQQTPGQGLQFLFEYFSETQRNKGNFPGRFSGRQFSNSRSEMNVSTLELGDSALYLCASRGTDQGTQYFGPGTRLLVL.

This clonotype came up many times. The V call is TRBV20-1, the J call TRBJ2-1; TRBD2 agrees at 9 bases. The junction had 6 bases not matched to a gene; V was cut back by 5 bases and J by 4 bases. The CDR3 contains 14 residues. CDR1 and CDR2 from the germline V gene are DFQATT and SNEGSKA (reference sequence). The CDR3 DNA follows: TGCAGTGCTCTTCGACTAGCGGTATACAATGAGCAGTTCTTC. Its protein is CSALRLAVYNEQFF.

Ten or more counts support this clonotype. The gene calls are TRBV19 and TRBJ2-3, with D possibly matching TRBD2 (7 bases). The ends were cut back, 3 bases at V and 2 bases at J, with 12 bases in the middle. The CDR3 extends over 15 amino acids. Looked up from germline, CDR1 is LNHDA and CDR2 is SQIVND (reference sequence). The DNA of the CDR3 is TGTGCCAGTAGTATGGGGGGGGCCGACACAGATACGCAGTATTTT. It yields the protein CASSMGGADTDTQYF.

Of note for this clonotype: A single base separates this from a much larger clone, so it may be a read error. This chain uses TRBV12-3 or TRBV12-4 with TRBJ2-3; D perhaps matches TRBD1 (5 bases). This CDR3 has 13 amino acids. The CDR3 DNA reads TGTGCCAGCGGCCCGAGGAGCACAGGTACGCAGTATTTT. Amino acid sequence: CASGPRSTGTQYF.

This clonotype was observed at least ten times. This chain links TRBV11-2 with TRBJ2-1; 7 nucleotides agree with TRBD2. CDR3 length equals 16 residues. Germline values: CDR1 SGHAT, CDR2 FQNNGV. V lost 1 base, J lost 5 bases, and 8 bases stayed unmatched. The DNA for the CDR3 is TGTGCCAGCAGCTTAGGGGGCGGGAGTCCCCACAATGAGCAGTTCTTC. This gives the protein CASSLGGGSPHNEQFF. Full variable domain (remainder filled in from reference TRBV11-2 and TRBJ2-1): EAGVAQSPRYKIIEKRQSVAFWCNPISGHATLYWYQQILGQGPKLLIQFQNNGVVDDSQLPKDRFSAERLKGVDSTLKIQPAKLEDSAVYLCASSLGGGSPHNEQFFGPGTRLTVL.

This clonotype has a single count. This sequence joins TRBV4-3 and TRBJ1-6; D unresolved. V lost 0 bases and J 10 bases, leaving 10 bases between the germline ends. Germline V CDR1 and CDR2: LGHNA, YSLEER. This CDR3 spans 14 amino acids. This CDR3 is CASSQEIAVSPLHF. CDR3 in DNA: TGCGCCAGCAGCCAAGAAATCGCTGTATCACCCCTCCACTTT.

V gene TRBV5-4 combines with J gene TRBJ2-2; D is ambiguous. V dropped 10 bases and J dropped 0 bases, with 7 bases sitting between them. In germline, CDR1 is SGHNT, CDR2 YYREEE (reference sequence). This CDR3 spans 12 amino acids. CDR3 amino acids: CAVHANTGELFF. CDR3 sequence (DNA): TGTGCCGTTCACGCGAACACCGGGGAGCTGTTTTTT.

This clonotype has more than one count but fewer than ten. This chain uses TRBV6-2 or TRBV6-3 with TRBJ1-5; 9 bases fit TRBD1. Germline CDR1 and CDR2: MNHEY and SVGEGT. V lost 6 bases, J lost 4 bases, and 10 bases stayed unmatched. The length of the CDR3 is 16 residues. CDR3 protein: CASRDNTGGPNQPQHF. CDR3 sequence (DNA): TGTGCCAGCAGAGACAACACAGGGGGCCCTAATCAGCCCCAGCATTTT.

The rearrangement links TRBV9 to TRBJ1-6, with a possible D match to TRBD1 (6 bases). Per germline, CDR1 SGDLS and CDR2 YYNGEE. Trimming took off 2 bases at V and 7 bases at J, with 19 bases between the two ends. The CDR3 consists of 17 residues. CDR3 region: CASSVFRGGGINSPLHF. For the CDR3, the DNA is TGTGCCAGCAGCGTCTTCCGAGGGGGGGGAATAAATTCACCCCTCCACTTT.

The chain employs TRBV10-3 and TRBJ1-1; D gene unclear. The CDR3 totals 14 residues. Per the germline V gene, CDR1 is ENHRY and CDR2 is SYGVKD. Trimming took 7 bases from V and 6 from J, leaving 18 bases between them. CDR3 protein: CAIKMTREVAEAFF. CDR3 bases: TGTGCCATCAAAATGACCAGAGAGGTAGCTGAAGCTTTCTTT.

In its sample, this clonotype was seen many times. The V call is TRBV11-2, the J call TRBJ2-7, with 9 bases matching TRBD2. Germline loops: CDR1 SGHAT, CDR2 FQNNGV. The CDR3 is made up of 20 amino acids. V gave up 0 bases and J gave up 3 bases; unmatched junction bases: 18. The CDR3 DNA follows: TGTGCCAGCAGCTTAGAGGGCCGTGGACTAGCGCTTTGGGGAATCTACGAGCAGTACTTC. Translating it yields CASSLEGRGLALWGIYEQYF.

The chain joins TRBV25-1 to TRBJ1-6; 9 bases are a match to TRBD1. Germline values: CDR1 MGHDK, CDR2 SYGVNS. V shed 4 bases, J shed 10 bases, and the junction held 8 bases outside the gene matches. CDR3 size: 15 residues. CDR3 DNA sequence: TGTGCCAGCAGTGCCCCCGGGACAGGGTCGTCACCCCTCCACTTT. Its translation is CASSAPGTGSSPLHF.

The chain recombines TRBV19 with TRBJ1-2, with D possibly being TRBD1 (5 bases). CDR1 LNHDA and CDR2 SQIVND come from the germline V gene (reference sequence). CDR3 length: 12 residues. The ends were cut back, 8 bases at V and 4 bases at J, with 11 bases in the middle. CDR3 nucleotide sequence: TGTGCCAGTCGTACCGGGGCCTATGGCTACACCTTC. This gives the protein CASRTGAYGYTF.

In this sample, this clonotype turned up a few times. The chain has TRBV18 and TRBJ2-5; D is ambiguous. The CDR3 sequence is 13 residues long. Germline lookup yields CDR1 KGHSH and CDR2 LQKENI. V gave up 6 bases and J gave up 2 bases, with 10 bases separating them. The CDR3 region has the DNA TGTGCCAGCTCGCGTAGTCAACAAGAGACCCAGTACTTC. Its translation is CASSRSQQETQYF.

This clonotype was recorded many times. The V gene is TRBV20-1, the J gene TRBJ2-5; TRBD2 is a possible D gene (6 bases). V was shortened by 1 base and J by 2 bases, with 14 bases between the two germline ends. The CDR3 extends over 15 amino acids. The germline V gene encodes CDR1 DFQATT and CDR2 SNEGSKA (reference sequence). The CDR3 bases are TGCAGTGCTAGAGCTCCGGGACTCCGACAAGAGACCCAGTACTTC. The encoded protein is CSARAPGLRQETQYF.

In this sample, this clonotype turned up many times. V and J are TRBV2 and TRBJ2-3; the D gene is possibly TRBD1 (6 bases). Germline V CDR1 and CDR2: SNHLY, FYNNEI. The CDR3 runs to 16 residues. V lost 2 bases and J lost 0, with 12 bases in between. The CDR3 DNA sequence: TGTGCCAGCAGTGAATCAGGGGCCGGGAGCACAGATACGCAGTATTTT. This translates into CASSESGAGSTDTQYF.

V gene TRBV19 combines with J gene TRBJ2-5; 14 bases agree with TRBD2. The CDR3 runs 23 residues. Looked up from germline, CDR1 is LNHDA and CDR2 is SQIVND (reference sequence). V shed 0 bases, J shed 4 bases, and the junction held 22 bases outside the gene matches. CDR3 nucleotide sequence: TGTGCCAGTAGTATAGACCGGGACAGAGGGGTAAGACTAGCGGGAGGGTTCGGAGAGACCCAGTACTTC. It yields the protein CASSIDRDRGVRLAGGFGETQYF.

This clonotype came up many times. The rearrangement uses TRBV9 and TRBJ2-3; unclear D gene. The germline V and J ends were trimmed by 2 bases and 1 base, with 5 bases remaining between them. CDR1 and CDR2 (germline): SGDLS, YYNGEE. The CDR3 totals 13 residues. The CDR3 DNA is TGTGCCAGCAGCGTTTTGGGCACAGATACGCAGTATTTT. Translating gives CASSVLGTDTQYF.

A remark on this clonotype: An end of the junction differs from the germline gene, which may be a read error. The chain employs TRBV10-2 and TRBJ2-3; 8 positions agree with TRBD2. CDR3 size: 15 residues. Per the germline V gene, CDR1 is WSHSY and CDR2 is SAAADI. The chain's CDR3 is CASSPTLTSADTQYF. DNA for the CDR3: TGTGCCAGCTCACCAACGCTGACTAGCGCAGATACGCAGTATTTT.

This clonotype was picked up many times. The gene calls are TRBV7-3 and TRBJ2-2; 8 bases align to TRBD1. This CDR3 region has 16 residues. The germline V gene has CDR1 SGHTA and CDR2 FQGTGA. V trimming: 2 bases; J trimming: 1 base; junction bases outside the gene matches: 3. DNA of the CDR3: TGTGCCAGCAGCTTACAGGGGGCGTGGAACACCGGGGAGCTGTTTTTT. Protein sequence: CASSLQGAWNTGELFF.

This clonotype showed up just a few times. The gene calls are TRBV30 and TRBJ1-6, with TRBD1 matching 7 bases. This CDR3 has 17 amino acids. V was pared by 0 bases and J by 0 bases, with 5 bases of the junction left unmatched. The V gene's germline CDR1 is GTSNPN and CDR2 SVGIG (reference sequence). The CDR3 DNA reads TGTGCCTGGAGTGTGGACAGGACGAGCTCCTATAATTCACCCCTCCACTTT. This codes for CAWSVDRTSSYNSPLHF. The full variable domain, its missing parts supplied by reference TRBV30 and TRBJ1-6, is SQTIHQWPATLVQPVGSPLSLECTVEGTSNPNLYWYRQAAGRGLQLLFYSVGIGQISSEVPQNLSASRPQDRQFILSSKKLLLSDSGFYLCAWSVDRTSSYNSPLHFGNGTRLTVT.

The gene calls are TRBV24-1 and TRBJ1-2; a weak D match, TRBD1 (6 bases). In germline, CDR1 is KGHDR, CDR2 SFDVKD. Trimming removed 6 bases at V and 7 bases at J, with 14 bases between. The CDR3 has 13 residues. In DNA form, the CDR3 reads TGTGCCACCAGTCAGGGAGGGGGTTCTGGCTACACCTTC. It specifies CATSQGGGSGYTF.

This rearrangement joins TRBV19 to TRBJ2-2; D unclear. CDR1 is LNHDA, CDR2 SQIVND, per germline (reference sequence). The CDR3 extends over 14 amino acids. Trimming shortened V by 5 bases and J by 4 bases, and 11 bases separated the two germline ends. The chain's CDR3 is CASSAFAGTGELFF. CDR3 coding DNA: TGTGCCAGTAGTGCGTTTGCTGGCACCGGGGAGCTGTTTTTT.

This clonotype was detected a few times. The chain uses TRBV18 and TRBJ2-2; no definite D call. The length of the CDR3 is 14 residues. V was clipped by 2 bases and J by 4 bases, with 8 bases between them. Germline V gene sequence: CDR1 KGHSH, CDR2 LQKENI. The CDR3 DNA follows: TGTGCCAGCTCACCAAGGCAGCTCACCGGGGAGCTGTTTTTT. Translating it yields CASSPRQLTGELFF.

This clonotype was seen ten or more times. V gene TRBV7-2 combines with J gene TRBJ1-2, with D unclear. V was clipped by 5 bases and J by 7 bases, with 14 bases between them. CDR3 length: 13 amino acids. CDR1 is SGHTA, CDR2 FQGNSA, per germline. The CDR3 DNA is TGTGCCAGCAGCCTCCTGGTGTATATTGGCTACACCTTC. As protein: CASSLLVYIGYTF.

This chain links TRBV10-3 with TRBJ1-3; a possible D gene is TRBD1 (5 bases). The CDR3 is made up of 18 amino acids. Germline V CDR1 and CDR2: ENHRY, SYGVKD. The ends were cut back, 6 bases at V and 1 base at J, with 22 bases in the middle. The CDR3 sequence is CAISGTKGRSESGNTIYF. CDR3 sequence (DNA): TGTGCCATCAGCGGAACCAAGGGACGGAGCGAATCTGGAAACACCATATATTTT.

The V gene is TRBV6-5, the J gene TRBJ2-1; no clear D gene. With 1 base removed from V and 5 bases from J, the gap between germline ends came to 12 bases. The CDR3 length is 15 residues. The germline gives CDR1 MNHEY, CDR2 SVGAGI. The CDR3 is CASSYLATLNNEQFF. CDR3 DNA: TGTGCCAGCAGTTACTTGGCTACTCTGAACAATGAGCAGTTCTTC.